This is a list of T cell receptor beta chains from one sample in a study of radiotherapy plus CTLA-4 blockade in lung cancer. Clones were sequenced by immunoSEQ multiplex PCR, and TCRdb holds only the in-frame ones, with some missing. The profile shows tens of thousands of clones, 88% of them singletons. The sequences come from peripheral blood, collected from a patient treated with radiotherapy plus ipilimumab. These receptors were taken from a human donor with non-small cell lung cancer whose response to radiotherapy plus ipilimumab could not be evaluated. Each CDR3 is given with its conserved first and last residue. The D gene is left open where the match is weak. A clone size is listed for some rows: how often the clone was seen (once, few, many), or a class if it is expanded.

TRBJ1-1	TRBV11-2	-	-	CASSRRGGWTEAFF	TGTGCCAGCAGCCGTCGGGGGGGTTGGACTGAAGCTTTCTTT
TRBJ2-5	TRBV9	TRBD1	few	CASSDRTGEETQYF	TGTGCCAGCAGCGACCGGACAGGGGAGGAGACCCAGTACTTC
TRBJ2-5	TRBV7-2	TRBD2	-	CASSSLAPAGGRETQYF	TGTGCCAGCAGCTCCTTGGCCCCAGCGGGGGGCAGGGAGACCCAGTACTTC
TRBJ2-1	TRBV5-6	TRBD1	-	CASSADRAYEQFF	TGTGCCAGCAGCGCGGACAGGGCCTATGAGCAGTTCTTC
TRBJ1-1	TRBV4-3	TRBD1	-	CASSQQTGDAEAFF	TGCGCCAGCAGCCAGCAGACAGGGGACGCTGAAGCTTTCTTT
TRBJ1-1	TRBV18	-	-	CASSQGVGGDTEAFF	TGTGCCAGCTCACAGGGGGTTGGTGGCGACACTGAAGCTTTCTTT
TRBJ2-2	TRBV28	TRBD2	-	CASSLGGLVGHNTGELFF	TGTGCCAGCAGTTTAGGGGGACTAGTAGGTCATAACACCGGGGAGCTGTTTTTT
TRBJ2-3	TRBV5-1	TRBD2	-	CASSGGSTDTQYF	TGCGCCAGCTCGGGGGGAAGCACAGATACGCAGTATTTT
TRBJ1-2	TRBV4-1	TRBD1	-	CASSQDLPGQGNYGYTF	TGCGCCAGCAGCCAGGATCTACCGGGACAGGGAAATTATGGCTACACCTTC
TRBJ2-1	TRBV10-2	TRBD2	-	CASRGGGEQFF	TGCGCCAGCAGAGGCGGGGGGGAGCAGTTCTTC
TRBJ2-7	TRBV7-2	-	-	CASSLAGLGEQYF	TGTGCCAGCAGCTTAGCGGGCCTGGGCGAGCAGTACTTC
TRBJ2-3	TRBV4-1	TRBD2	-	CASSLAPSSGHTDTQYF	TGCGCCAGCAGCCTCGCCCCTTCTAGCGGACACACAGATACGCAGTATTTT
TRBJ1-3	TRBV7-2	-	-	CASSLVGNPSGNTIYF	TGTGCCAGCAGCTTAGTTGGCAATCCCTCTGGAAACACCATATATTTT
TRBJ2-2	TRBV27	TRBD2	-	CASSLLLSGTMNTGELFF	TGTGCCAGCAGTTTACTACTATCCGGGACTATGAACACCGGGGAGCTGTTTTTT
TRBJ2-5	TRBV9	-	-	CASSVVGTSETQYF	TGTGCCAGCAGCGTAGTTGGGACTTCAGAGACCCAGTACTTC
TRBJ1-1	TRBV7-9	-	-	CASSQRQTNTEAFF	TGTGCCAGCAGCCAGCGACAGACCAACACTGAAGCTTTCTTT
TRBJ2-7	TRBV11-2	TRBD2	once	CASSLTSGPSYEQYF	TGTGCCAGCAGCCTTACTAGCGGGCCCTCCTACGAGCAGTACTTC
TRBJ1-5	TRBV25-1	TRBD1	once	CASSGTGYSNQPQHF	TGTGCCAGCAGTGGGACAGGGTATAGCAATCAGCCCCAGCATTTT
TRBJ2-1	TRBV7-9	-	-	CASRSLRDMMNNEQFF	TGTGCCAGCAGATCACTCCGGGACATGATGAACAATGAGCAGTTCTTC
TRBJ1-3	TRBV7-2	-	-	CASSLHPQVAGNTIYF	TGTGCCAGCAGCTTGCACCCCCAGGTGGCTGGAAACACCATATATTTT
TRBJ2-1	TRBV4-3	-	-	CASSPPWRNYPPHEQFF	TGCGCCAGCAGCCCCCCATGGAGGAACTACCCGCCCCATGAGCAGTTCTTC
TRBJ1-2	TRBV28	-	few	CASTGRAAGVYGYTF	TGTGCCAGCACAGGGAGGGCGGCGGGGGTCTATGGCTACACCTTC
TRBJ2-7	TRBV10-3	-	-	CAISDGFAGSPYEQYF	TGTGCCATCAGTGATGGTTTTGCAGGGTCCCCCTACGAGCAGTACTTC
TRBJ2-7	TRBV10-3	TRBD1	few	CAISDDRGEQYF	TGTGCCATCAGTGATGACAGGGGCGAGCAGTACTTC
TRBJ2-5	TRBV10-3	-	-	CAISGGVQETQYF	TGTGCCATCAGTGGCGGCGTCCAAGAGACCCAGTACTTC
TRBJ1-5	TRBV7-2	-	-	CASSLRQSNQPQHF	TGTGCCAGCAGCTTGAGACAGAGCAATCAGCCCCAGCATTTT
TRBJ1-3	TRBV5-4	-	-	CASSLPGLSGNTIYF	TGTGCCAGCAGCTTGCCAGGGCTCTCTGGAAACACCATATATTTT
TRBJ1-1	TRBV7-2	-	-	CASSLAGQLNTEAFF	TGTGCCAGCAGCTTAGCAGGACAGCTGAACACTGAAGCTTTCTTT
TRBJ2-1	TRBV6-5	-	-	CASSTQYNEQFF	TGTGCCAGCAGTACCCAGTACAATGAGCAGTTCTTC
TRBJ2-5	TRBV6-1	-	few	CASSERGETQYF	TGTGCCAGCAGTGAAAGGGGAGAGACCCAGTACTTC
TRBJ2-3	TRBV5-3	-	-	CARSLAWHSQGSFTDTQYF	TGTGCCAGAAGCTTGGCATGGCACTCCCAGGGGAGCTTCACAGATACGCAGTATTTT
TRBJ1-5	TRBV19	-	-	CASSTQQNSNQPQHF	TGTGCCAGTAGTACTCAACAGAATAGCAATCAGCCCCAGCATTTT
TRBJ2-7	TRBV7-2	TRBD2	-	CASSFSWASGVYEQYF	TGTGCCAGCAGCTTTAGCTGGGCTAGCGGGGTCTACGAGCAGTACTTC
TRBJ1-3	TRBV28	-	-	CASSLTSLNSGNTIYF	TGTGCCAGCAGTTTAACCAGTCTTAATTCTGGAAACACCATATATTTT
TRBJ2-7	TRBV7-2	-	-	CASSPAGRDLYEQYF	TGTGCCAGCAGCCCAGCGGGCAGGGACCTCTACGAGCAGTACTTC
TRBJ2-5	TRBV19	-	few	CASSIGGARTETQYF	TGTGCCAGTAGTATTGGGGGGGCCCGTACGGAGACCCAGTACTTC
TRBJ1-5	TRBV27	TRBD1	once	CASRDRTGARQPQHF	TGTGCCAGCAGGGATCGGACAGGGGCTCGTCAGCCCCAGCATTTT
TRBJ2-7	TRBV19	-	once	CASSMEAGQSHAYEQYF	TGTGCCAGTAGTATGGAAGCCGGACAGTCCCATGCCTACGAGCAGTACTTC
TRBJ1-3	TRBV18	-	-	CASSPDRLSGNTIYF	TGTGCCAGCTCACCTGACAGGCTCTCTGGAAACACCATATATTTT
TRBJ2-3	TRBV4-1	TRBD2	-	CASSHAGLAGTDTQYF	TGCGCCAGCAGCCACGCAGGACTAGCGGGAACAGATACGCAGTATTTT
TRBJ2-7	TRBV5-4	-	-	CASSWKGTPYEQYF	TGTGCCAGCAGCTGGAAGGGGACACCCTACGAGCAGTACTTC
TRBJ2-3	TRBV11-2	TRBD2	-	CASSSLAGAGDTQYF	TGTGCCAGCAGCTCCCTAGCGGGAGCCGGGGATACGCAGTATTTT
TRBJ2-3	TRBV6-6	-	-	CASTLERLVDTQYF	TGTGCCAGCACTCTGGAAAGACTAGTGGATACGCAGTATTTT
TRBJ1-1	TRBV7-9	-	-	CAGLDWNTEAFF	TGTGCCGGCCTCGACTGGAACACTGAAGCTTTCTTT
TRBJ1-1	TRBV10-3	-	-	CAITPGLGRDTEAFF	TGTGCCATCACGCCAGGGTTAGGTAGGGACACTGAAGCTTTCTTT
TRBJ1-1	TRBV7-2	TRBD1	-	CASSLAQGQGHEAFF	TGTGCCAGCAGCTTGGCCCAGGGACAGGGGCACGAAGCTTTCTTT
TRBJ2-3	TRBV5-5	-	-	CASSFGSGGTDTQYF	TGTGCCAGCAGCTTTGGGTCAGGGGGGACAGATACGCAGTATTTT
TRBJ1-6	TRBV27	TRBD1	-	CASSLAGTVQNSPLHF	TGTGCCAGCAGTTTAGCGGGGACAGTGCAGAATTCACCCCTCCACTTT
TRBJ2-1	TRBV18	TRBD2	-	CASSPLAGGSSYNEQFF	TGTGCCAGCTCACCCCTGGCCGGGGGGAGCTCCTACAATGAGCAGTTCTTC
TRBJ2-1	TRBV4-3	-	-	CASSQEWTVNEQFF	TGCGCCAGCAGCCAAGAGTGGACAGTCAATGAGCAGTTCTTC